This T cell receptor (beta chain) was sequenced in a study of naive and memory T cell subsets. There are a few counts of this clonotype. The antigen is undetermined. V was trimmed by 4 bases and J by 0 bases, leaving 15 bases between them. Germline CDR1 reads SNHLY; CDR2 reads FYNNEI. This CDR3 contains 16 residues. Study-level points and caveats: Each distinct alpha or beta sequence counts as one clonotype. In naive cells, over 95% of TCR sequences were seen only once. Possibly reflecting memory cells re-expressing CD45RA, a few larger clonotypes occurred in naive repertoires, especially CD8. From naive to CM, EM and EMRA, diversity decreased and Gini increased.

The beta constant-region primer was an equimolar mix of two oligonucleotides covering TRBC1 and TRBC2. Nested alpha and beta constant-region primers with the SP2 primer drove four PCR rounds on ligated cDNA. An oligonucleotide with the SP2 primer and a 12-nucleotide UMI was ligated to the cDNA 3' end. TCRdb recomputed calls from the UMI-ligation and nested PCR reads with MiXCR, one row per CDR3 protein. This table holds over 110,000 distinct CDR3 sequences, roughly a fifth found once. The specimen was naive CD8+ T cells from blood. This sequence originates from a human donor in good health. This chain connects TRBV2 to TRBJ1-1; no definite D call. The CDR3 reads CASSGGWDSMNTEAFF. The CDR3 nucleotides read TGTGCCAGCAGTGGAGGATGGGATTCCATGAACACTGAAGCTTTCTTT.